This TCR beta chain is drawn from a study of T-cell memory formation after mild COVID-19 (dated by TCRdb to the early 2020s). Some background on the complete study: Most TCR sequence clusters were specific to one of the two donors. Two young, previously healthy adult volunteers, one female and one male, were included in the cohort. In a couple of donors, T-cell clones that expanded and contracted after mild COVID-19 were tracked by sequencing TCRalpha and TCRbeta repertoires over time.

The sample holds a few counts of this clonotype. Its antigen has not been determined. Per-base qualities were not stored, and no clone one base away is much larger. On the study overall, not on this receptor specifically: Only a couple of mild cases were covered in the study, and larger cohorts including severe cases with pre-infection samples were considered necessary. From day 15 to 85, contracting clones showed balanced CD4/CD8 phenotypes, whereas a second wave of clones that expanded from day 15 to 37 leaned towards CD4+. Some responding clones were detected in pre-infection memory, which suggested that pre-existing cross-reactive memory T cells had joined the SARS-CoV-2 response. Contracting CD4+ clones were found mainly in CM and EM memory subsets, while CD8+ clones were enriched in EMRA. SARS-CoV-2 specificity of the second-wave clones peaking on day 37 was not confirmed.

PBMCs were isolated by Ficoll-Paque density gradient centrifugation. The sample was run on an Illumina NovaSeq 6000. cDNA libraries for TCRalpha and TCRbeta were prepared by 5'RACE using constant-segment primers, with sample barcodes and unique molecular identifiers added. Trizol reagent was used to extract RNA from every sample. The libraries were amplified in two PCR steps, and the second step added a second sample barcode and Illumina TruSeq adapters. Libraries were sequenced on an Illumina NovaSeq with 2 x 150 bp paired-end reads. The original methods were these. Reads were demultiplexed and collapsed into UMI-guided consensus sequences with migec v1.2.7. With mixcr v2.1.11, UMI consensuses were aligned to TRA and TRB V and J templates and assembled into clonotypes. A clonotype was counted as expanded or contracted only if both edgeR and NoisET called the change significant, with noise models trained on biological replicates. edgeR calls used a false discovery rate-adjusted p below 0.01 and a log2 fold-change threshold of 1. As an exploratory analysis of dynamics, max-normalized trajectories of the 1000 most abundant clonotypes were examined with PCA combined with hierarchical clustering. Separately sequenced CD4+ and CD8+ repertoires were used to assign a CD4 or CD8 phenotype to each responding clone. TCRdb took the public reads, trimmed them with fastp at Q25, ran MiXCR for clone calling and kept in-frame beta chains. Records with the same CDR3 protein are collapsed into one entry carrying the most frequent genes and DNA. The V and J calls here are based on TCRdb, not the publication. The sample includes 250,000 to 350,000 distinct CDR3 sequences, with roughly an eighth observed a single time. The top ten clones comprise under 25% of the sample.

Looking up the germline V gene yields CDR1 SGHTA and CDR2 FQGNSA. From the cysteine up to the phenylalanine, the CDR3 has a length of 14 residues. The sequence is cut down to CDR3 DNA, 42 bases in frame from base 1. Unmatched junction bases come to 9, with V trimmed by 4 bases and J by 9 bases. This sequence uses TRBV7-2 and TRBJ2-7; TRBD2 fits 10 bases in the junction. Sequencing was performed on PBMCs or a T cell subset sorted from them (not recorded which). The clonotype was recovered from a young man who had mild COVID-19 (a few samples of this study predate the infection). The sample titles of this study are shuffled in the database, so cell type and time point are left out; the donor was told from shared clones. The nucleotide sequence is TGTGCCAGCAGCTCGCTAGCGGGGGTCTTAATGCAGTACTTC. Its amino acids are CASSSLAGVLMQYF.